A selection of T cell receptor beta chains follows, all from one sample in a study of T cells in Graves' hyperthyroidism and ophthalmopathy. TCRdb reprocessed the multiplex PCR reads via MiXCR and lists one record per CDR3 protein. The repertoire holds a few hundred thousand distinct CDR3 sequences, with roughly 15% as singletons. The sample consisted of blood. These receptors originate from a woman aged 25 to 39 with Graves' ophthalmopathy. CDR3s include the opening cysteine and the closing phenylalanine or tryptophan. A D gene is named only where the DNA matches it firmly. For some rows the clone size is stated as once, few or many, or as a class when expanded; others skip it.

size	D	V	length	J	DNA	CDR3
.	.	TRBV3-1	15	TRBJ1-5	TGTGCCAGCAGCAGTAACAGAGGCTCGAATCAGCCCCAGCATTTT	CASSSNRGSNQPQHF
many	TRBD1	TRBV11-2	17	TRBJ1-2	TGTGCCAGCAGCCTAACCCTCGGGACAGCTACCTTGAATGGCTACACCTTC	CASSLTLGTATLNGYTF
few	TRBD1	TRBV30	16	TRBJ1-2	TGTGCCTGGAGTGGTGACAGGGGCCCTCGAGGAGGTGGCTACACCTTC	CAWSGDRGPRGGGYTF
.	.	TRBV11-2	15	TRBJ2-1	TGTGCCAGCAGCTCGGGGGGCCCGGGATACAATGAGCAGTTCTTC	CASSSGGPGYNEQFF
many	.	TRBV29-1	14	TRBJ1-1	TGCAGCGTTGATCGGTCCCCTATGAACACTGAAGCTTTCTTT	CSVDRSPMNTEAFF
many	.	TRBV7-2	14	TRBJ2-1	TGTGCCAGCAGCCCGAGGCTACGGGGCACCGAGCAGTTCTTC	CASSPRLRGTEQFF
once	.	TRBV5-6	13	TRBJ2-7	TGTGCCAGCAGGATGACAACATCCTACGAGCAGTACTTC	CASRMTTSYEQYF
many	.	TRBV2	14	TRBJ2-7	TGTGCCAGCAGTGAACCCCGGACAGGAGGGGAGCAGTACTTC	CASSEPRTGGEQYF
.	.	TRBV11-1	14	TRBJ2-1	TGTGCCAGCAGCTTGCCTCCACTGAGCAATGAGCAGTTCTTC	CASSLPPLSNEQFF
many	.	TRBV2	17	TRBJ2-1	TGTGCCAGCTTTCACACTTACAGCGACGTTCTCTACAATGAGCAGTTCTTC	CASFHTYSDVLYNEQFF
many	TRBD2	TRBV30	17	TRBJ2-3	TGTGCCTGGAGTGCTAGAGATAGCGGGGGGGATCCAGATACGCAGTATTTT	CAWSARDSGGDPDTQYF
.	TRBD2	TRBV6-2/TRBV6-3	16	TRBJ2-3	TGTGCCAGCAGTCCCCTAGCGGGGGGGCGCCCAGATACGCAGTGTTTT	CASSPLAGGRPDTQCF
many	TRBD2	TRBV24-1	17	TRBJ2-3	TGTGCCACCAGTGAATTGCGGGGGGGACCCCCCACAGATACGCAGTATTTT	CATSELRGGPPTDTQYF
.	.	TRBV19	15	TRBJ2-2	TGTGCCAGTATGCCCAAGGCCTGGGGCACCGGGGAGCTGTTTTTT	CASMPKAWGTGELFF
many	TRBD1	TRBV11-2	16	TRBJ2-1	TGTGCCAGCAGCTTAGTTAGGGGGCCGTATAGGGATGAGCAGTTCTTC	CASSLVRGPYRDEQFF
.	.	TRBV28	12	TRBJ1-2	TGTGCCAGCAGTTCTTTAGGGGATGGCTACACCTTC	CASSSLGDGYTF
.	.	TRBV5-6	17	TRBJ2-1	TGTGCCAGCAGCCCGGCGGGAGGGGACAGGAGTTTCAATGAGCAGTTCTTC	CASSPAGGDRSFNEQFF
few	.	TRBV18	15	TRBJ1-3	TGTGCCAGCTCACAGGGACGCAACTCTGGAAACACCATATATTTT	CASSQGRNSGNTIYF
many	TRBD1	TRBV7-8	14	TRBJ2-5	TGTGCCAGCAGCTTTGACAGGGATGTTGAGACCCAGTACTTC	CASSFDRDVETQYF
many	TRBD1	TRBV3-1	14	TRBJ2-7	TGTGCCAGCCAACAGGGGGCGAGTTCCTACGAGCAGTACTTC	CASQQGASSYEQYF
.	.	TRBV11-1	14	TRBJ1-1	TGTGCCAGCAGCCCCCTACCCCTAAACACTGAAGCTTTCTTT	CASSPLPLNTEAFF
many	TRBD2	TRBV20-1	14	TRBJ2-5	TGCAGTGCTAGAGATCGGCTGGGGGGGGAGACCCAGTACTTC	CSARDRLGGETQYF
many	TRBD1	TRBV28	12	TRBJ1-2	TGTGCCAGCAGTTTCGGACAGGGAGGCTACACCTTC	CASSFGQGGYTF
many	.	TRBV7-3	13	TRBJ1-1	TGTGCTTCCTCACAGACGATCAACACTGAAGCTTTCTTT	CASSQTINTEAFF
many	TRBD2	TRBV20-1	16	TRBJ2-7	TGCAGTGCTAGAGTTCTCCTAGCGGGGACCTCCTACGAGCAGTACTTC	CSARVLLAGTSYEQYF
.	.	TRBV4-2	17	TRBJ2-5	TGTGCCAGCAGCCAGGCCGGGCACAGCCGTTTCGGAGAGACCCAGTACTTC	CASSQAGHSRFGETQYF
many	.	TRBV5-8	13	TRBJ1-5	TGTGCCAGCAGCTTGGCCGGGGATCAGCCCCAGCATTTT	CASSLAGDQPQHF
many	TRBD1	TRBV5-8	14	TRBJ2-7	TGTGCCAGCAACGACAGGGTCGGTACGGGTGAGCAGTACTTC	CASNDRVGTGEQYF
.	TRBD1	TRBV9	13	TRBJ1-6	TGTGCCAGCAGCCGGACAGGGGTCACACCCCTCCACTTT	CASSRTGVTPLHF
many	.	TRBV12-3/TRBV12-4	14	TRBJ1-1	TGTGCCAGCAGTCTCGCCCAACTAAACACTGAAGCTTTCTTT	CASSLAQLNTEAFF
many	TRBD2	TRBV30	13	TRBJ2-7	TGTGCCTGGATGGGACTAGAGACCCACGAGCAGTACTTC	CAWMGLETHEQYF
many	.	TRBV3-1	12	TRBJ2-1	TGTGCCAGCAGCCGGGGGGACAATGAGCAGTTCTTC	CASSRGDNEQFF
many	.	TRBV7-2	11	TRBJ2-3	TGTGCCAGCAGCTCCGCAGATACGCAGTATTTT	CASSSADTQYF
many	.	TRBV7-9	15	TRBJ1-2	TGTGCCAGCAGCCATTATTTGGGGGGTGGCTATGGCTACACCTTC	CASSHYLGGGYGYTF
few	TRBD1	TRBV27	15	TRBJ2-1	TGTGCCAGCAGTGAAGACAGGGCTTCCTACAATGAGCAGTTCTTC	CASSEDRASYNEQFF
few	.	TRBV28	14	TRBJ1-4	TGTGCCAGCAGTCTTGCAGGGGCGTATGAAAAACTGTTTTTT	CASSLAGAYEKLFF
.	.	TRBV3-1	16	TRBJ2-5	TGTGCCAGCAGCCCAAATAATCGACCGGCAGGCGGGACCCAGTACTTC	CASSPNNRPAGGTQYF
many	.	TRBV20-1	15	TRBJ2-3	TGCAGTGCTAGACGGCCGAGCGCAAACACAGATACGCAGTATTTT	CSARRPSANTDTQYF
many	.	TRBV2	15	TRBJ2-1	TGTGCCAGCAGGAAACAGGGCAGCTCCTACAATGAGCAGTTCTTC	CASRKQGSSYNEQFF